This T cell receptor (beta chain) originates from a study of CD8 T cells in ankylosing spondylitis. With regard to this clonotype: No antigen is known for it.

Overall study findings and caveats: There was a TCR beta motif, made of several highly homologous variants, that appeared characteristic of ankylosing spondylitis blood. With a CD8+ phenotype, disease-linked clones were relatively rare in peripheral blood.

Quantitative molecular-barcoded 5'-RACE generated the TCR beta libraries. TCRdb re-called the 5' RACE reads with MiXCR, one entry per CDR3 protein. The data show 700,000 to 1,000,000 distinct CDR3 sequences, 12% seen once. The CDR3 covers 16 residues. Germline V gives CDR1 SGHVS, CDR2 FNYEAQ. V was pared by 3 bases and J by 10 bases, with 14 bases of the junction left unmatched. Sequencing was done on a sample of blood, either unsorted or a sorted T cell fraction (not recorded which). This TCR was recovered from a male donor with ankylosing spondylitis. V gene TRBV7-6 combines with J gene TRBJ2-1, with 8 bases fitting TRBD2. CDR3 DNA sequence: TGTGCCAGCAGCTTGCTCGGGGGGGCGAGAATGGCCGAGCAGTTCTTC. Amino acids: CASSLLGGARMAEQFF.